These T cell receptor beta chains were read from a single sample in a study of blood T cell repertoires in COVID-19. The data were produced by immunoSEQ multiplex PCR, yet TCRdb's version contains in-frame clones alone and is incomplete. The sample contains about 210,000 clones, 65% to 90% of which appear only once. Sample: PBMCs or T cells enriched from blood (not recorded which). These receptors were obtained from a woman in her thirties or forties with acute COVID-19. CDR3s include the opening cysteine and the closing phenylalanine or tryptophan. The D gene is left open where the match is weak. The listing skips clone size in some rows; elsewhere it reads once, few, many or a size class.

size: -; V: TRBV7-6; J: TRBJ1-1; D: -; CDR3: CASSQGRQNTEAFF; DNA: TGTGCCAGCAGCCAGGGGCGTCAAAACACTGAAGCTTTCTTT
size: -; V: TRBV28; J: TRBJ2-2; D: TRBD2; CDR3: CASSLAGASNTGELFF; DNA: TGTGCCAGCAGTTTAGCGGGAGCCTCGAACACCGGGGAGCTGTTTTTT
size: -; V: TRBV18; J: TRBJ2-1; D: TRBD1; CDR3: CASSPGQGGFNEQFF; DNA: TGTGCCAGCTCACCGGGACAGGGGGGATTCAATGAGCAGTTCTTC
size: -; V: TRBV7-2; J: TRBJ1-5; D: -; CDR3: CASSRSPGGLSNQPQHF; DNA: TGTGCCAGCAGCCGGAGCCCGGGGGGGTTAAGCAATCAGCCCCAGCATTTT
size: -; V: TRBV3-1/TRBV3-2; J: TRBJ2-7; D: TRBD2; CDR3: CASSPHGREGVYEQYF; DNA: TGTGCCAGCAGCCCCCACGGGCGGGAGGGGGTGTACGAGCAGTACTTC
size: -; V: TRBV9; J: TRBJ2-5; D: TRBD2; CDR3: CASSPDLAGVETQYF; DNA: TGTGCCAGCAGCCCAGATCTAGCGGGTGTGGAGACCCAGTACTTC
size: -; V: TRBV30; J: TRBJ2-5; D: TRBD2; CDR3: CAWNRGGGSETQYF; DNA: TGTGCCTGGAACCGGGGGGGAGGATCGGAGACCCAGTACTTC
size: -; V: TRBV18; J: TRBJ2-1; D: TRBD2; CDR3: CASSPPSSGTLNEQFF; DNA: TGTGCCAGCTCACCACCGTCTAGCGGGACCTTGAATGAGCAGTTCTTC
size: -; V: TRBV2; J: TRBJ2-1; D: TRBD2; CDR3: CASRRRREAYNEQFF; DNA: TGTGCCAGCAGAAGGAGGCGGGAGGCCTACAATGAGCAGTTCTTC
size: -; V: TRBV28; J: TRBJ1-2; D: -; CDR3: CASSFLNYGYTF; DNA: TGTGCCAGCAGTTTCCTGAACTATGGCTACACCTTC
size: -; V: TRBV4-3; J: TRBJ2-1; D: TRBD1; CDR3: CASSPGQVSSYNEQFF; DNA: TGCGCCAGCAGCCCCGGACAGGTTAGCTCCTACAATGAGCAGTTCTTC
size: -; V: TRBV5-5; J: TRBJ2-1; D: -; CDR3: CASSLGDSDEQFF; DNA: TGTGCCAGCAGCTTAGGGGATTCGGATGAGCAGTTCTTC
size: few; V: TRBV3-1/TRBV3-2; J: TRBJ1-2; D: TRBD1; CDR3: CASSQLQGAGYTF; DNA: TGTGCCAGCAGCCAGTTACAGGGGGCCGGCTACACCTTC
size: -; V: TRBV27; J: TRBJ1-5; D: -; CDR3: CASSSGKGHQPQHF; DNA: TGTGCCAGCAGCTCAGGGAAGGGGCATCAGCCCCAGCATTTT
size: -; V: TRBV12-3/TRBV12-4; J: TRBJ2-7; D: -; CDR3: CASSWKRGYEQYF; DNA: TGTGCCAGCAGTTGGAAAAGGGGTTACGAGCAGTACTTC
size: few; V: TRBV2; J: TRBJ2-1; D: TRBD2; CDR3: CASSDLAGGPREQFF; DNA: TGTGCCAGCAGTGACCTAGCGGGAGGCCCCAGGGAGCAGTTCTTC
size: -; V: TRBV27; J: TRBJ2-1; D: TRBD2; CDR3: CASSSREGFNEQFF; DNA: TGTGCCAGCAGTTCGCGGGAGGGCTTTAATGAGCAGTTCTTC
size: few; V: TRBV7-8; J: TRBJ2-1; D: TRBD2; CDR3: CASSPLADNEQFF; DNA: TGTGCCAGCAGCCCACTAGCGGACAATGAGCAGTTCTTC
size: -; V: TRBV4-2; J: TRBJ2-7; D: -; CDR3: CASSQGTTAINGYEQYF; DNA: TGTGCCAGCAGCCAAGGCACGACAGCTATTAATGGCTACGAGCAGTACTTC
size: -; V: TRBV5-6; J: TRBJ1-1; D: TRBD1; CDR3: CASSLPGTGLVGTEAFF; DNA: TGTGCCAGCAGCTTGCCCGGGACAGGGCTTGTTGGCACTGAAGCTTTCTTT
size: -; V: TRBV4-1; J: TRBJ2-7; D: TRBD2; CDR3: CASSQGLAGGRAYEQYF; DNA: TGCGCCAGCAGCCAAGGGCTAGCGGGAGGCCGGGCCTACGAGCAGTACTTC
size: few; V: TRBV11-2; J: TRBJ2-5; D: -; CDR3: CASSRGLQETQYF; DNA: TGTGCCAGCAGCCGCGGGTTGCAAGAGACCCAGTACTTC
size: -; V: TRBV19; J: TRBJ2-1; D: -; CDR3: CASSILGAYNEQFF; DNA: TGTGCCAGTAGTATATTAGGGGCCTACAATGAGCAGTTCTTC
size: -; V: TRBV28; J: TRBJ1-2; D: -; CDR3: CASSPRGGYTF; DNA: TGTGCCAGCAGTCCTCGGGGGGGCTACACCTTC
size: few; V: TRBV12-3/TRBV12-4; J: TRBJ1-2; D: -; CDR3: CASSFDSFGYTF; DNA: TGTGCCAGCAGTTTCGATAGTTTTGGCTACACCTTC
size: -; V: TRBV2; J: TRBJ2-2; D: TRBD1; CDR3: CASRSQGASTGELFF; DNA: TGTGCCAGCAGAAGTCAGGGGGCTTCCACCGGGGAGCTGTTTTTT
size: -; V: TRBV29-1; J: TRBJ1-2; D: TRBD1; CDR3: CSGLGGQGAGGYTF; DNA: TGCAGCGGACTCGGGGGACAGGGGGCTGGCGGCTACACCTTC
size: -; V: TRBV27; J: TRBJ1-6; D: -; CDR3: CASMNLHNSPLHF; DNA: TGTGCCAGCATGAACTTACATAATTCACCCCTCCACTTT
size: -; V: TRBV28; J: TRBJ2-1; D: TRBD2; CDR3: CASSFSTSGYNEQFF; DNA: TGTGCCAGCAGTTTCTCAACTAGCGGTTACAATGAGCAGTTCTTC
size: -; V: TRBV13; J: TRBJ2-7; D: -; CDR3: CASSFSRSYEQYF; DNA: TGTGCCAGCAGCTTTTCCCGCAGTTACGAGCAGTACTTC
size: -; V: TRBV24-1; J: TRBJ1-2; D: -; CDR3: CATSLGNVGGGYTF; DNA: TGTGCCACCAGTCTAGGAAATGTTGGAGGTGGCTACACCTTC
size: -; V: TRBV7-9; J: TRBJ1-2; D: -; CDR3: CASSHVGQSINYGYTF; DNA: TGTGCCAGCAGCCACGTCGGACAGTCGATTAACTATGGCTACACCTTC
size: -; V: TRBV5-1; J: TRBJ2-7; D: -; CDR3: CASSLASGGEQYF; DNA: TGCGCCAGCAGCTTGGCGTCCGGGGGCGAGCAGTACTTC
size: -; V: TRBV9; J: TRBJ1-5; D: -; CDR3: CASSVGEGRGQPQHF; DNA: TGTGCCAGCAGCGTAGGGGAAGGGAGGGGTCAGCCCCAGCATTTT
size: -; V: TRBV28; J: TRBJ2-1; D: -; CDR3: CASSPAGGTNEQFF; DNA: TGTGCCAGCAGCCCCGCAGGAGGGACGAATGAGCAGTTCTTC
size: -; V: TRBV2; J: TRBJ2-3; D: -; CDR3: CASTHENSGTQYF; DNA: TGTGCCAGCACCCATGAAAACTCCGGTACGCAGTATTTT
size: -; V: TRBV5-1; J: TRBJ2-7; D: -; CDR3: CASSLGYVPDEQYF; DNA: TGCGCCAGCAGCTTGGGCTATGTGCCCGACGAGCAGTACTTC
size: few; V: TRBV18; J: TRBJ1-3; D: TRBD1; CDR3: CASSPPWSGGKSSGNTIYF; DNA: TGTGCCAGCTCACCACCTTGGTCAGGGGGCAAGAGCTCTGGAAACACCATATATTTT
size: few; V: TRBV7-8; J: TRBJ2-1; D: TRBD2; CDR3: CASSLGVGLAGFEQFF; DNA: TGTGCCAGCAGCTTAGGGGTGGGACTAGCGGGTTTTGAGCAGTTCTTC
size: -; V: TRBV5-4; J: TRBJ2-5; D: -; CDR3: CASSYRTDQETQYF; DNA: TGTGCCAGCAGCTACCGGACAGATCAAGAGACCCAGTACTTC
size: -; V: TRBV28; J: TRBJ1-1; D: TRBD1; CDR3: CASSLLDRGRENTEAFF; DNA: TGTGCCAGCAGTTTACTGGACAGGGGGCGGGAGAACACTGAAGCTTTCTTT
size: -; V: TRBV5-1; J: TRBJ2-7; D: TRBD1; CDR3: CASSLVFGTGGYVWYEQYF; DNA: TGCGCCAGCAGCTTGGTCTTCGGGACAGGGGGGTATGTGTGGTACGAGCAGTACTTC
size: -; V: TRBV11-1; J: TRBJ2-5; D: TRBD2; CDR3: CASSSGGRAGEETQYF; DNA: TGTGCCAGCAGCTCGGGAGGGCGAGCGGGAGAAGAGACCCAGTACTTC
size: -; V: TRBV4-2; J: TRBJ2-1; D: -; CDR3: CASSQETLNEQFF; DNA: TGTGCCAGCAGCCAAGAGACACTCAATGAGCAGTTCTTC
size: -; V: TRBV29-1; J: TRBJ2-1; D: -; CDR3: CSVRWPYNEQFF; DNA: TGCAGCGTTCGATGGCCCTACAATGAGCAGTTCTTC
size: -; V: TRBV28; J: TRBJ1-5; D: -; CDR3: CASSVADNSNQPQHF; DNA: TGTGCCAGCAGTGTGGCTGATAATAGCAATCAGCCCCAGCATTTT
size: -; V: TRBV21-1; J: TRBJ2-5; D: -; CDR3: CASSKGLAGTIREAQYF; DNA: TGTGCCAGCAGCAAAGGACTAGCGGGGACGATAAGGGAGGCCCAGTACTTC
size: -; V: TRBV7-9; J: TRBJ2-2; D: -; CDR3: CASSEDRLNTGELFF; DNA: TGTGCCAGCAGCGAGGACAGATTGAACACCGGGGAGCTGTTTTTT
size: -; V: TRBV10-2; J: TRBJ2-1; D: -; CDR3: CASSESNRANGEQFF; DNA: TGCGCCAGCAGTGAGTCGAACAGGGCTAACGGTGAGCAGTTCTTC
size: -; V: TRBV20-1; J: TRBJ1-2; D: -; CDR3: CSARPFYGYTF; DNA: TGCAGTGCTAGACCCTTCTATGGCTACACCTTC
size: -; V: TRBV29-1; J: TRBJ2-2; D: TRBD1; CDR3: CSVVRQLGQGKTGELFF; DNA: TGCAGCGTTGTGCGGCAACTGGGACAGGGAAAAACCGGGGAGCTGTTTTTT
size: -; V: TRBV11-3; J: TRBJ1-1; D: -; CDR3: CASSLGGEAFF; DNA: TGTGCCAGCAGCTTGGGGGGTGAAGCTTTCTTT
size: -; V: TRBV18; J: TRBJ2-2; D: -; CDR3: CASSPLLDLTGELFF; DNA: TGTGCCAGCTCACCTCTGCTGGACTTAACCGGGGAGCTGTTTTTT
size: -; V: TRBV5-1; J: TRBJ1-1; D: -; CDR3: CASSLGHKNTEAFF; DNA: TGCGCCAGCAGCTTGGGACATAAGAACACTGAAGCTTTCTTT
size: -; V: TRBV9; J: TRBJ1-2; D: -; CDR3: CASSGAQGGRTF; DNA: TGTGCCAGCAGCGGGGCACAGGGAGGGAGGACCTTC
size: few; V: TRBV5-1; J: TRBJ2-1; D: TRBD2; CDR3: CASKVAGARNEQFF; DNA: TGCGCCAGCAAGGTGGCGGGAGCACGGAATGAGCAGTTCTTC